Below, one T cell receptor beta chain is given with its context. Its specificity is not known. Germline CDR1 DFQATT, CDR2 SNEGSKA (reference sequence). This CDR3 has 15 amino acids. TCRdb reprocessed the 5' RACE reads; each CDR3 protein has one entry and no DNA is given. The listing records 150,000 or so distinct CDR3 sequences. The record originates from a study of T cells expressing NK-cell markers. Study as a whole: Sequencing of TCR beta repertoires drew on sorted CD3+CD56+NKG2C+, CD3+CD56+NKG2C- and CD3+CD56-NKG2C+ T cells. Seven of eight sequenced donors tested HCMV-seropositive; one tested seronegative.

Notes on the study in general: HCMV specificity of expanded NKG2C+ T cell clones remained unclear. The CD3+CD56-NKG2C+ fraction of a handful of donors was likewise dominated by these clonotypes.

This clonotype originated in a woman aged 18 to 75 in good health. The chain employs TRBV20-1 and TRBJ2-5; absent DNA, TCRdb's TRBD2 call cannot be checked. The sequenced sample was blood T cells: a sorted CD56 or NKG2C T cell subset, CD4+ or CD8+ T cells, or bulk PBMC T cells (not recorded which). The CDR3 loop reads CSARDGTAGSQTQYF.